Shown below are 26 T cell receptor beta chains from a single sample sequenced in a study of identical twins. TCRdb re-derived calls from the 5' RACE reads in MiXCR, one entry per CDR3 protein. This sample has more than 250,000 distinct CDR3 sequences, with under 9.5% found just once. This sample also belongs to another study, concerning yellow fever vaccine responses in identical twins.

The sample comprised memory (CD45RO+) T cells sorted from blood. Source of these receptors: a woman aged 18-29 years in good health.

This clonotype was recorded a few times. The gene calls are TRBV9 and TRBJ2-1; TRBD2 matches 9 bases. Per the germline V gene, CDR1 is SGDLS and CDR2 is YYNGEE. V dropped 4 bases and J dropped 2; count of bases not matched to a gene: 4. The CDR3 loop spans 15 amino acids. CDR3 protein: CASSPRLAAYNEQFF. The CDR3 coding sequence is TGTGCCAGCAGCCCCCGACTAGCGGCCTACAATGAGCAGTTCTTC.

In its sample, this clonotype was seen a few times. The genes are TRBV14 and TRBJ1-6; D is ambiguous. This CDR3 is built from 11 residues. Germline V gene data show CDR1 as SGHDN and CDR2 as FVKESK. Trimming shortened V by 8 bases and J by 9 bases, and 8 bases separated the two germline ends. CDR3 bases: TGTGCCAGCGGCTGGTCTTCACCCCTCCACTTT. Translation gives CASGWSSPLHF.

V and J are TRBV4-1 and TRBJ2-1; TRBD2 matches 10 bases. Trimming at V came to 1 base and at J to 6 bases, leaving 6 bases not matched to a gene. The CDR3 has 16 amino acids. Germline lookup yields CDR1 MGHRA and CDR2 YSYEKL. CDR3: CASSQVSGGVRNEQFF. CDR3 coding DNA: TGCGCCAGCAGCCAAGTAAGCGGGGGGGTTCGCAATGAGCAGTTCTTC.

This clonotype was detected only a few times. The CDR3 region is CASSRDRSTYGYTF. Here the CDR3 DNA reads TGTGCCAGCAGCAGAGACAGGTCCACCTATGGCTACACCTTC. V and J are TRBV27 and TRBJ1-2; D perhaps matches TRBD1 (6 bases). Trimming took 6 bases from V and 4 from J, leaving 15 bases between them. The V gene's germline CDR1 is MNHEY and CDR2 SMNVEV (reference sequence). The CDR3 runs 14 residues.

As regards this clonotype: A clone one base away is much larger, so this may be a read error. CDR3 DNA: TGCGCCAGCAGCCAAGAACGGGGCCCCTACAATGAGCAGTTCTTC. Translated: CASSQERGPYNEQFF. The J gene is TRBJ2-1, the V gene TRBV4-1, with D perhaps assigned TRBD1 or TRBD2 (5 bases each). Germline loops: CDR1 MGHRA, CDR2 YSYEKL. Trimming took off 0 bases at V and 2 bases at J, with 8 bases between the two ends. This CDR3 spans 15 amino acids.

The chain joins TRBV27 to TRBJ2-1, with TRBD2 identical over 7 bases. The CDR3 loop spans 16 amino acids. Germline V gene sequence: CDR1 MNHEY, CDR2 SMNVEV (reference sequence). V was pared by 4 bases and J by 5 bases, with 11 bases of the junction left unmatched. The CDR3 region has the DNA TGTGCCAGCAGTTCCTTTGGGCTAGCGGTTAACAATGAGCAGTTCTTC. Encoded protein: CASSSFGLAVNNEQFF.

This clonotype was counted between two and nine times. The J gene is TRBJ2-6, the V gene TRBV7-6; D remains unclear. Trimming cost V 3 bases and J 0 bases, with 12 bases left between them. CDR1 SGHVS and CDR2 FNYEAQ come from the germline V gene. The CDR3 is 17 residues long. The CDR3 DNA is TGTGCCAGCAGCTTTGCAGCCTGGGGCTCTGGGGCCAACGTCCTGACTTTC. Translating gives CASSFAAWGSGANVLTF.

The rearrangement uses TRBV7-6 and TRBJ2-3; D is undetermined. Germline CDR1 is SGHVS and CDR2 is FNYEAQ. The CDR3 length is 16 residues. Trimming shortened V by 1 base and J by 1 base, and 12 bases separated the two germline ends. The CDR3 protein is CASSLGTGVGTDTQYF. The CDR3 DNA follows: TGTGCCAGCAGCTTAGGGACCGGAGTAGGCACAGATACGCAGTATTTT.

This clonotype was detected many times. The rearrangement joins TRBV28 to TRBJ1-1; no clear D. The CDR3 is 13 residues long. Trimming removed 2 bases at V and 4 bases at J, with 8 bases between. Germline lookup yields CDR1 MDHEN and CDR2 SYDVKM. CDR3 residues: CASSLRVTTEAFF. The CDR3, as DNA: TGTGCCAGCAGTTTAAGGGTCACCACTGAAGCTTTCTTT.

In this sample, this clonotype turned up many times. V gene TRBV6-1 combines with J gene TRBJ1-6, with D hard to call. Per germline, CDR1 MNHNS and CDR2 SASEGT. V was trimmed by 5 bases and J by 5 bases, leaving 13 bases between them. The CDR3 spans 15 residues. This chain's CDR3 is CASSPQGRDNSPLHF. CDR3 DNA: TGTGCCAGCAGTCCGCAAGGACGGGATAATTCACCCCTCCACTTT.

This clonotype was seen repeatedly, ten times or more. The gene calls are TRBV29-1 and TRBJ2-2; 10 bases fit TRBD1. The V and J ends lost 7 bases and 4 bases, in that order; junction bases with no gene match: 0. From germline, CDR1 is SQVTM and CDR2 ANQGSEA. The CDR3 totals 12 residues. The CDR3 DNA sequence: TGCAGCGGGGACAGGGGCACCGGGGAGCTGTTTTTT. This sequence encodes CSGDRGTGELFF.

Ten or more counts support this clonotype. This chain uses TRBV5-1 with TRBJ2-1; TRBD1 matches 8 bases. CDR1 and CDR2 (germline): SGHRS, YFSETQ. With 7 bases clipped from V and 6 bases from J, the junction kept 9 bases outside the gene matches. This CDR3 comprises 14 residues. The CDR3 nucleotides are TGCGCCAGCCGACAGGGGTCGGGCCTCAATGAGCAGTTCTTC. Translating it yields CASRQGSGLNEQFF.

The sample holds one count of this clonotype. The junction does not match germline at one end; this may be a read error. The chain links TRBV20-1 to TRBJ2-3; D is unclear. CDR1 DFQATT and CDR2 SNEGSKA come from the germline V gene (reference sequence). The CDR3 loop spans 19 amino acids. CDR3 in amino acids: CCARAPATIPSNGTDTQYF. CDR3 nucleotides: TGCTGTGCTAGAGCCCCCGCAACGATTCCCTCTAATGGCACAGATACGCAGTATTTT.

This clonotype was counted at least ten times. CDR3 coding DNA: TGTGCCAGCAGCCAACCCGGACAGGGTGGTGAAAAACTGTTTTTT. It codes for CASSQPGQGGEKLFF. J is TRBJ1-4 and V is TRBV3-1, with 8 bases that match TRBD1. Trimming took 2 bases from V and 7 from J; bases not matched to a gene: 6. The CDR3 covers 15 residues. CDR1 is LGHDT, CDR2 YNNKEL, per germline (reference sequence).

V and J are TRBV20-1 and TRBJ2-3, with 10 bases lining up with TRBD2. Germline trimming cut 5 bases from V and 1 base from J; bases unmatched to any gene: 15. Germline CDR1 reads DFQATT; CDR2 reads SNEGSKA (reference sequence). The CDR3 is 18 amino acids. The CDR3 DNA is TGCAGTGCTTTAGCTGCGTTAGCGGGAGGCGAGGGCACAGATACGCAGTATTTT. Translation: CSALAALAGGEGTDTQYF.

This clonotype was counted at least ten times. The J gene is TRBJ1-1, the V gene TRBV20-1; a possible D gene is TRBD1 (6 bases). The CDR3 is made up of 13 amino acids. V dropped 6 bases and J dropped 1 base, with 12 bases sitting between them. Germline V gives CDR1 DFQATT, CDR2 SNEGSKA (reference sequence). Here the CDR3 reads CSALLDRNTEAFF. In nucleotides, the CDR3 is TGCAGTGCCCTTCTGGACAGGAACACTGAAGCTTTCTTT.

The rearrangement links TRBV5-4 to TRBJ2-1; 12 bases agree with TRBD1. V trimming: 4 bases; J trimming: 6 bases; junction bases outside the gene matches: 5. The CDR3 spans 15 residues. Germline V CDR1 and CDR2: SGHNT, YYREEE (reference sequence). CDR3 nucleotide sequence: TGTGCCAGCAGCCCTCCGGGACAGGGGGCCAATGAGCAGTTCTTC. Translating it yields CASSPPGQGANEQFF.

The sample holds many counts of this clonotype. J is TRBJ1-1 and V is TRBV11-2; D is unresolved. Trimming took off 1 base at V and 2 bases at J, with 5 bases between the two ends. There are 13 residues in the CDR3. The germline V gene encodes CDR1 SGHAT and CDR2 FQNNGV. The CDR3 loop is CASSLGFNTEAFF. The CDR3 DNA reads TGTGCCAGCAGCTTAGGCTTCAACACTGAAGCTTTCTTT.

This clonotype was observed a handful of times. The chain employs TRBV19 and TRBJ2-3; the D is unclear. In germline, CDR1 is LNHDA, CDR2 SQIVND (reference sequence). V dropped 3 bases and J dropped 2 bases, with 12 bases sitting between them. The CDR3 spans 15 residues. The CDR3 reads CASSMIQHDTDTQYF. Written as DNA, the CDR3 is TGTGCCAGTAGTATGATCCAGCATGACACAGATACGCAGTATTTT.

V is TRBV5-2 and J is TRBJ2-1; TRBD2, the D gene given by the table, was not confirmed from the DNA. TRBV5-2 constitutes a pseudogene. The CDR3 contains 18 residues. The CDR3 DNA sequence: TGTGCCATCTGTTTATTCCCTCAGACTAGCGGGAGACCGAATGAGCAGTTCTTC. Encoded protein: CAICLFPQTSGRPNEQFF.

The sample holds a few counts of this clonotype. V and J are TRBV28 and TRBJ2-1, with 11 positions matching TRBD2. This CDR3 spans 16 amino acids. The V segment lost 6 bases and the J segment 3 bases; nucleotides outside the gene matches: 7. Germline V CDR1 and CDR2: MDHEN, SYDVKM. CDR3 loop: CASSPMTSGDYNEQFF. The CDR3 nucleotides are TGTGCCAGCAGCCCTATGACTAGCGGGGACTACAATGAGCAGTTCTTC. The whole variable domain, filled in from reference TRBV28 and TRBJ2-1, reads DVKVTQSSRYLVKRTGEKVFLECVQDMDHENMFWYRQDPGLGLRLIYFSYDVKMKEKGDIPEGYSVSREKKERFSLILESASTNQTSMYLCASSPMTSGDYNEQFFGPGTRLTVL.

Note on this clonotype: One junction end disagrees with the germline gene, perhaps due to a read error. CDR3 bases: TGTGCCAGCAGCTTACCCGGGACAGGCAGCTCCTTC. Amino acids: CASSLPGTGSSF. The rearrangement joins TRBV7-9 to TRBJ2-1, with TRBD1 matching over 8 bases. The CDR3 runs to 12 residues. Per germline, CDR1 SEHNR and CDR2 FQNEAQ (reference sequence).

The genes are TRBV18 and TRBJ2-1; 9 bases match TRBD1. CDR1 and CDR2 (germline): KGHSH, LQKENI. The CDR3 contains 13 residues. J gave up 12 bases and V 3 bases, and 6 bases lay outside the gene matches. In nucleotides, the CDR3 is TGTGCCAGCTCACCCATGACAGGGGGTGTGCAGTTCTTC. Amino acids: CASSPMTGGVQFF.

This clonotype was counted only a few times. This CDR3 reads CASSGAGAQGTYEQYF. The CDR3 DNA reads TGCGCCAGCAGCGGGGCCGGTGCACAGGGCACCTACGAGCAGTACTTC. The rearrangement joins TRBV5-1 to TRBJ2-7; D perhaps matches TRBD1 (6 bases). CDR3 length equals 16 residues. V dropped 4 bases and J dropped 2 bases, with 19 bases sitting between them. Germline CDR1 and CDR2: SGHRS and YFSETQ.

The gene calls are TRBV5-1 and TRBJ2-2; possibly TRBD1 or TRBD2 for D (6 bases each). Trimming took 7 bases from V and 1 from J, leaving 11 bases between them. Germline values: CDR1 SGHRS, CDR2 YFSETQ. CDR3 length: 14 residues. The CDR3, as DNA: TGCGCCAGCGGGGGGCCGATGAACACCGGGGAGCTGTTTTTT. This gives the protein CASGGPMNTGELFF.

This clonotype was counted only a few times. The J gene is TRBJ1-1, the V gene TRBV3-1; D is uncertain. The germline V and J ends were trimmed by 0 bases and 10 bases, with 12 bases remaining between them. In germline, CDR1 is LGHDT, CDR2 YNNKEL (reference sequence). CDR3 length equals 13 residues. The CDR3 nucleotides read TGTGCCAGCAGCCAAGAGCAAGGGTACGGAGCTTTCTTT. This translates into CASSQEQGYGAFF.